The 4 T cell receptor beta chains below were found in one sample sequenced in a study of blood T cell repertoires in COVID-19. The table came from immunoSEQ multiplex PCR; TCRdb's copy has only in-frame clones and leaves some out. The sample lists over 120,000 clones; around 87% were seen once. Sequencing used peripheral blood. The receptor source for this set is a woman aged 50 to 65 with active or convalescent COVID-19.

This chain links TRBV7-8 with TRBJ1-3, with D maybe TRBD1 (5 bases). Germline loops: CDR1 SGHVS, CDR2 FQNEAQ. Trimming left V 4 bases short and J 8 bases short, with 12 bases between. The CDR3 runs 13 residues. In DNA, the CDR3 is TGTGCCAGCAGCTCTTACACAGGAGACACCATATATTTT. This codes for CASSSYTGDTIYF.

This chain joins TRBV7-9 and TRBJ2-5; D possibly corresponds to TRBD2 (6 bases). Trimming pared 5 bases from V and 5 bases from J, leaving 15 bases between. Per germline, CDR1 SEHNR and CDR2 FQNEAQ (reference sequence). CDR3 size: 14 residues. The CDR3, as DNA: TGTGCCAGCAGCCTCGCCGGGGGATTGGAGACCCAGTACTTC. It specifies CASSLAGGLETQYF.

The chain uses TRBV15 and TRBJ2-3; 8 bases map to TRBD1. CDR1 and CDR2 from the germline V gene are LNHNV and YYDKDF (reference sequence). This CDR3 spans 15 amino acids. V trimming: 4 bases; J trimming: 0 bases; junction bases outside the gene matches: 3. CDR3 coding DNA: TGTGCCACCAGCACCAGGACAGGGAGCACAGATACGCAGTATTTT. Translation gives CATSTRTGSTDTQYF.

This clone was observed once. The CDR3 region has the DNA TGTGCCACCAGCAGGGACCTAGCGGTTTCCTACGAGCAGTACTTC. Residues: CATSRDLAVSYEQYF. The J gene is TRBJ2-7, the V gene TRBV15, with 7 bases matching TRBD2. The CDR3 consists of 15 residues. V dropped 3 bases and J dropped 1; count of bases not matched to a gene: 6. CDR1 LNHNV and CDR2 YYDKDF come from the germline V gene (reference sequence).